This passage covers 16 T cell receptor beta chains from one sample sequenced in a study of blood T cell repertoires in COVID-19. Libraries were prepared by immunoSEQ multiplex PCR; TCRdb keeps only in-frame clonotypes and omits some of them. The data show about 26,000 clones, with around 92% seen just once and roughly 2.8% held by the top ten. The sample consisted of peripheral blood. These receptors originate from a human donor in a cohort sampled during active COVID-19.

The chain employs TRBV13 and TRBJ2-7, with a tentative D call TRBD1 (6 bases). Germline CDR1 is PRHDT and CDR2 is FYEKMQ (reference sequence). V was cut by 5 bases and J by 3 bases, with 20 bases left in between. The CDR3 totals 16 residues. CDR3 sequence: CASSSPRTDPSYEQYF. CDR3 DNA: TGTGCCAGCAGCAGTCCTAGGACAGACCCTAGCTACGAGCAGTACTTC.

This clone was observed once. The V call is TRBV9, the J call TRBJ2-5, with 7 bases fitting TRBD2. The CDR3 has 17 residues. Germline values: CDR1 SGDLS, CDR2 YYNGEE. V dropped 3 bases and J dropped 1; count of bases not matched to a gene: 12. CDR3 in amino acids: CASSDLSDGGFQETQYF. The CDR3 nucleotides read TGTGCCAGCAGCGATTTGTCGGACGGGGGGTTCCAAGAGACCCAGTACTTC.

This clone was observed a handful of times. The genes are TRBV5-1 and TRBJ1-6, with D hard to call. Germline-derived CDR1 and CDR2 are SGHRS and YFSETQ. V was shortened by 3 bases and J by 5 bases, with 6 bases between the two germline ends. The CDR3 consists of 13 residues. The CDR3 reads CASSWQDNSPLHF. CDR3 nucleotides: TGCGCCAGCAGCTGGCAGGATAATTCACCCCTCCACTTT.

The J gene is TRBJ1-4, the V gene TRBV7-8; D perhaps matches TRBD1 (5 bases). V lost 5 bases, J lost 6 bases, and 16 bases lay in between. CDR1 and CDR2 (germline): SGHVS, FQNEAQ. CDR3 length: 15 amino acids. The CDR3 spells CASSPSTIRDEKLFF. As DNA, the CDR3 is TGTGCCAGCAGCCCGTCGACCATCAGGGATGAAAAACTGTTTTTT.

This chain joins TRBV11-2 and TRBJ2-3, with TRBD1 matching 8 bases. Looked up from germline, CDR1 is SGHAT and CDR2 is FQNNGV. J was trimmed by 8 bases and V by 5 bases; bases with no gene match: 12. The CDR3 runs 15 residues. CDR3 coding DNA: TGTGCCAGCAGCATAGGACAGGGCGTTTTGAGTACGCAGTATTTT. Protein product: CASSIGQGVLSTQYF.

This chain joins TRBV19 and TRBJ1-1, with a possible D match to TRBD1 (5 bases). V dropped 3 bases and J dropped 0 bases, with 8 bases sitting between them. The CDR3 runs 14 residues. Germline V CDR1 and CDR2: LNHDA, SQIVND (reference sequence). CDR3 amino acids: CASSIQGVNTEAFF. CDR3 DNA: TGTGCCAGTAGTATTCAGGGTGTGAACACTGAAGCTTTCTTT. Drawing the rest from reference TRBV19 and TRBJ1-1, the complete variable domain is DGGITQSPKYLFRKEGQNVTLSCEQNLNHDAMYWYRQDPGQGLRLIYYSQIVNDFQKGDIAEGYSVSREKKESFPLTVTSAQKNPTAFYLCASSIQGVNTEAFFGQGTRLTVV.

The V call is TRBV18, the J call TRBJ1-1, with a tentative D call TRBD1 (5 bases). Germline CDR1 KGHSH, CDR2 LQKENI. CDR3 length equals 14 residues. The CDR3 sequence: CAALTERGSTEAFF. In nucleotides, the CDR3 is TGTGCAGCCTTAACCGAGCGGGGGAGCACTGAAGCTTTCTTT. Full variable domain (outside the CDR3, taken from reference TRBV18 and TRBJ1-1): NAGVMQNPRHLVRRRGQEARLRCSPMKGHSHVYWYRQLPEEGLKFMVYLQKENIIDESGMPKERFSAEFPKEGPSILRIQQVVRGDSAAYFCAALTERGSTEAFFGQGTRLTVV.

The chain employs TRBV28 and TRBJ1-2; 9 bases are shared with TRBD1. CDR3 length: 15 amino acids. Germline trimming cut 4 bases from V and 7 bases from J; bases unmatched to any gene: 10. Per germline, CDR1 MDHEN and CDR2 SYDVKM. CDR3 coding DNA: TGTGCCAGCAGTTCATGGACAGGGGAAAGAGGTGGCTACACCTTC. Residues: CASSSWTGERGGYTF.

The CDR3 DNA reads as TGTGCCAGCAGCCTGCGGCCCCATTCCACCGGGGAGCTGTTTTTT. Translated, it gives CASSLRPHSTGELFF. This chain connects TRBV11-2 to TRBJ2-2; D is unclear. The CDR3 has 15 residues. V lost 5 bases and J 4 bases, leaving 14 bases between the germline ends. From germline, CDR1 is SGHAT and CDR2 FQNNGV.

The CDR3 sequence: CASSLNRGGGYTF. The CDR3 DNA reads as TGTGCCAGCAGTTTGAACAGGGGCGGGGGCTACACCTTC. The chain combines TRBV28 with TRBJ1-2; 7 bases are shared with TRBD1. V shed 3 bases, J shed 8 bases, and the junction held 6 bases outside the gene matches. The germline V gene has CDR1 MDHEN and CDR2 SYDVKM. The CDR3 has 13 amino acids.

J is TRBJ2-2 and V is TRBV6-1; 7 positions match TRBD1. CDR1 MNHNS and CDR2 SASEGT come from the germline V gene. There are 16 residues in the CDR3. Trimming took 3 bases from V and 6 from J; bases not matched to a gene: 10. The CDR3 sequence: CASSDRGSSLSGELFF. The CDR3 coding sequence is TGTGCCAGCAGTGACAGGGGGTCTTCCTTATCCGGGGAGCTGTTTTTT.

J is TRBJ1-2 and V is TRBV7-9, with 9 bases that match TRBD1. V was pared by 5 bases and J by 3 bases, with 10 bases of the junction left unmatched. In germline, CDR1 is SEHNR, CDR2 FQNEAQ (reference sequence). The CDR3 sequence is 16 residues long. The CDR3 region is CASSKTPWTGDYGYTF. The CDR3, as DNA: TGTGCCAGCAGCAAAACTCCTTGGACAGGGGACTATGGCTACACCTTC.

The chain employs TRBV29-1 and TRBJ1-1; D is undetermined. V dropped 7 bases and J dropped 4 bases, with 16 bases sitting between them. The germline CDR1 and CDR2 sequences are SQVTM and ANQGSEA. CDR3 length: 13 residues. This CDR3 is CSGREGWSTEAFF. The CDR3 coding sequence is TGCAGCGGACGGGAGGGCTGGTCCACTGAAGCTTTCTTT.

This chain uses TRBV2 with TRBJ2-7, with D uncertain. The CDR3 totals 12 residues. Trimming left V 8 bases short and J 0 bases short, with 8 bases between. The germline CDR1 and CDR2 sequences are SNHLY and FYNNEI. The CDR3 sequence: CASLSRSYEQYV. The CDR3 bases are TGTGCCAGCCTGAGTCGCTCCTACGAGCAGTACGTC.

CDR3 sequence reads: CASSFPGMVVMNTEAFF. The CDR3 bases are TGTGCCAGCAGTTTTCCAGGTATGGTAGTTATGAACACTGAAGCTTTCTTT. The chain carries TRBV28 and TRBJ1-1; no clear D. V was trimmed by 3 bases and J by 0 bases, leaving 17 bases between them. Germline CDR1 MDHEN, CDR2 SYDVKM. The CDR3 has 17 residues.

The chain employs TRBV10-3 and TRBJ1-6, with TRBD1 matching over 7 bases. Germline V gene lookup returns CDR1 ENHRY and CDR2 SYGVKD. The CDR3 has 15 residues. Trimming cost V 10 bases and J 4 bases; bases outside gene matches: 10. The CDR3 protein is CATQARGAYNSPLHF. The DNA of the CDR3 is TGTGCCACTCAAGCCAGGGGGGCGTATAATTCACCCCTCCACTTT.